The 2 T cell receptor beta chains below were found in one sample sequenced in a study of T cell responses to AZD1222 COVID-19 vaccine. TCRdb's table, derived via immunoSEQ multiplex PCR, lists solely in-frame clones and lacks some. The table has around 140,000 clones, approximately 95% seen once. Material: peripheral blood, obtained on day 0 of MenACWY control vaccination. The receptors shown here come from an adult in good health.

This chain connects TRBV2 to TRBJ1-5; 9 nucleotides match TRBD1. CDR1 and CDR2 from the germline V gene are SNHLY and FYNNEI. Losses at the gene ends were 4 bases for V and 4 bases for J; bases not matched to a gene: 5. The CDR3 is 15 residues long. The CDR3, as DNA: TGTGCCAGCAGTGTAGGACAGGGGAGGAATCAGCCCCAGCATTTT. Protein product: CASSVGQGRNQPQHF.

The chain uses TRBV28 and TRBJ1-2; D is undetermined. Per the germline V gene, CDR1 is MDHEN and CDR2 is SYDVKM. This CDR3 has 15 amino acids. V was trimmed by 4 bases and J by 0 bases, leaving 12 bases between them. In nucleotides, the CDR3 is TGTGCCAGCAGTTCACGCCGGGCTTCTAACTATGGCTACACCTTC. Translated: CASSSRRASNYGYTF.